This is a list of T cell receptor beta chains from one sample in a study of T-cell reconstitution after alpha-beta-depleted transplantation in children. TCRdb redid the calling of the PCR reads with MiXCR, one entry per CDR3 protein. The sample includes 700,000 to 950,000 distinct CDR3 sequences, less than 20% of them seen just once. The sequenced sample was PBMCs, mostly from graft donor cells, obtained 360 days after TCRalphabeta/CD19-depleted stem cell transplant. The source is a male patient younger than 18 who had a stem cell transplant for acute lymphoblastic leukemia, so the T cells may come from the graft donor. Both conserved end residues are part of each CDR3. A D gene is named only where the DNA matches it firmly. Clone size, where shown, is once, few, many, or a class for clones that have expanded.

d_gene | j_gene | v_gene | abundance | CDR3nt | CDR3aa
TRBD2 | TRBJ2-1 | TRBV7-9 | few | TGTGCCAGCAGCCCCTACCTAGCGGGCTTAGCCTATGAGCAGTTCTTC | CASSPYLAGLAYEQFF
NA | TRBJ2-5 | TRBV18 | many | TGTGCCAGCTCACCACTGGGGGTCGGAGAGACCCAGTACTTC | CASSPLGVGETQYF
NA | TRBJ1-3 | TRBV3-1 | few | TGTGCCAGCGGACCCCAAGGAAACACCATATATTTT | CASGPQGNTIYF
NA | TRBJ2-1 | TRBV20-1 | NA | TGCAGTGCTATCCCATGGGACACCTCCTACAATGAGCAGTTCTTC | CSAIPWDTSYNEQFF
NA | TRBJ2-3 | TRBV20-1 | NA | TGCAGTGCTAGAGCGCCACAGCGGAGCACAGATACGCAGTATTTT | CSARAPQRSTDTQYF
NA | TRBJ2-1 | TRBV24-1 | NA | TGTGCCACCAGTGTTTGGACAGACTCCTACAATGAGCAGTTCTTC | CATSVWTDSYNEQFF
NA | TRBJ2-7 | TRBV29-1 | NA | TGCAGCGTTGGCGGGGACTTGACGTCCTCCTACGAGCAGTACTTC | CSVGGDLTSSYEQYF
NA | TRBJ2-7 | TRBV7-8 | few | TGTGCCAGCAGCTATAGACGGGGAAGGGACTACGAGCAGTACTTC | CASSYRRGRDYEQYF
TRBD1 | TRBJ2-1 | TRBV12-3/TRBV12-4 | many | TGTGCCAGCAGCAGACAGGGGGCCCTAACCAATGAGCAGTTCTTC | CASSRQGALTNEQFF
NA | TRBJ2-1 | TRBV7-9 | many | TGTGCCGAGCATTGGTCCTACAATGAGCAGTTCTTC | CAEHWSYNEQFF
NA | TRBJ2-3 | TRBV7-9 | few | TGTGCCAGCAGCTTAGAACTGGGGGCAGATACGCAGTATTTT | CASSLELGADTQYF
NA | TRBJ2-7 | TRBV9 | NA | TGTGCCAGCAGCGTAGACGAGGGCTGGAGATACGAGCAGTACTTC | CASSVDEGWRYEQYF
NA | TRBJ1-5 | TRBV2 | many | TGTGCCAGCAGTGAAGGCACCCGGAGGCCCCAGCATTTT | CASSEGTRRPQHF
TRBD2 | TRBJ2-5 | TRBV10-3 | many | TGTGCCATCATGCTAGCGGGGAAAGAGACCCAGTACTTC | CAIMLAGKETQYF
NA | TRBJ2-7 | TRBV21-1 | NA | TGTGCCAGCAGCAAAAGAGGAAGGTTTTGTATGTACGAGCAGTACTTC | CASSKRGRFCMYEQYF
NA | TRBJ2-1 | TRBV6-2/TRBV6-3 | few | TGTGCCAGCAGTTACTCGAATCTCAATGAGCAGTTCTTC | CASSYSNLNEQFF